This T cell receptor beta chain was captured by sequencing in a study of CD8+ T cells in alopecia areata. Germline V gene sequence: CDR1 SGDLS, CDR2 YYNGEE. The ends were cut back, 4 bases at V and 4 bases at J, with 21 bases in the middle. The CDR3 loop spans 17 amino acids. Extracted RNA was reverse transcribed into cDNA, the sequencing template. Assay used: immunoSEQ multiplex PCR; TCRdb lists only in-frame clones, some missing. In the table there are under 250,000 clones, under 60% of which are singletons. Noted treatment: oral pan-JAK inhibitor, 5-10 mg twice daily. Sequenced here: CD4+ T cells sorted from blood, sampled at week 4, from a patient treated with tofacitinib. The J gene is TRBJ2-1, the V gene TRBV9; possible D gene TRBD1, 5 bases. This clonotype originated in a human donor with alopecia areata. The CDR3 DNA reads TGTGCCAGCAGCCTAGAGGTTGGGGCAGGCGAATACAATGAGCAGTTCTTC. This translates into CASSLEVGAGEYNEQFF.